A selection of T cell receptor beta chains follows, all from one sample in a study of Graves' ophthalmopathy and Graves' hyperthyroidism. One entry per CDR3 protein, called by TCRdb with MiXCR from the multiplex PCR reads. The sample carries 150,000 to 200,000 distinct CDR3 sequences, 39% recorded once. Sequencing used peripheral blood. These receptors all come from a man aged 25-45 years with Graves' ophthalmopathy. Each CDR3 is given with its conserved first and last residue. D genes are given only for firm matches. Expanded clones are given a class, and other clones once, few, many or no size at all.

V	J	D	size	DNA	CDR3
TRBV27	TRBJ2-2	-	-	TGTGCCAGCAGTGCCGGGACTGTTAACACCGGGGAGCTGTTTTTT	CASSAGTVNTGELFF
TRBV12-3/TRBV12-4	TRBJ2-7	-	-	TGTGCCAGCAGCCCCCAGTTGTTCGAGCAGTACTTC	CASSPQLFEQYF
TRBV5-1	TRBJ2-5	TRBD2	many	TGCGCCAGCAGCTTGGAGGCGGGAGTACGAGAGACCCAGTACTTC	CASSLEAGVRETQYF
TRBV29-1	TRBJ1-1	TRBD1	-	TGCAGCGGGGACAGGGCGGAGACTGAAGCTTTCTTT	CSGDRAETEAFF
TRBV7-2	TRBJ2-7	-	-	TGTGCCAGCAGCCCCTCGCAGGCATCCTACGAGCAGTACTTC	CASSPSQASYEQYF
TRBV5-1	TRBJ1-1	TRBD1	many	TGCGCCAGCAGCGCCGACAGGGCAAACACTGAAGCTTTCTTT	CASSADRANTEAFF
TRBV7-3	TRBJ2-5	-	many	TGTGCCAGCAGCTCCCTTTTGAACAGGCACCAAGAGACCCAGTACTTC	CASSSLLNRHQETQYF
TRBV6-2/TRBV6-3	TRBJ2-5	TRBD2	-	TGTGCCAGCAGTATGGGACTAGCGAGTGAGACCCAGTACTTC	CASSMGLASETQYF
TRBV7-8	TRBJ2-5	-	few	TGTGCCAGCAGCTCCCCGAGAGGTTGGGAGACCCAGTACTTC	CASSSPRGWETQYF
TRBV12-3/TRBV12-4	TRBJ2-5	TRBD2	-	TGTGCCACCTCTCCGGGACTAGCGGGGCAAGAGACCCAGTACTTC	CATSPGLAGQETQYF
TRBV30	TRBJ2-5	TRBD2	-	TGTGCCTGGAGTTATGGTCGGGGGGTTGAGACCCAGTACTTC	CAWSYGRGVETQYF
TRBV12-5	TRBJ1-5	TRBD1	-	TGTGCTAGTGGTCTACAAACGAACGACAGGGGGGGGGACAATCAGCCCCAGCATTTT	CASGLQTNDRGGDNQPQHF
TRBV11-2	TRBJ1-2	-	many	TGTGCCAGCAGCTTAGATAAAGGGGTTGGCTACACCTTC	CASSLDKGVGYTF
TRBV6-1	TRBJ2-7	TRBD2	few	TGTGCCAGCAGTGAATTCGCGGGAGGGTCCTACGAGCAGTACTTC	CASSEFAGGSYEQYF
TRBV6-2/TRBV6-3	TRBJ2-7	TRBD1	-	TGTGCCAGCAGCCGGACAGGGGGTGCCTACGAGCAGTACTTC	CASSRTGGAYEQYF
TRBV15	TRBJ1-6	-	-	TGTGCCACCAGCAGAGAGATCAATTCACCCCTCCACTTT	CATSREINSPLHF
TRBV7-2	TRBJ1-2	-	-	TGTGCCAGCAGCACCGGGGAGAAGTTCTATGGCTACACCTTC	CASSTGEKFYGYTF
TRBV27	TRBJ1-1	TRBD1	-	TGTGCCAGCAAGCTAGCTGGGACAGGGGGCGTGGCTTTCTTT	CASKLAGTGGVAFF
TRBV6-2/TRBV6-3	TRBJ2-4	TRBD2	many	TGTGCCAGCAGTTACCCCCGACTAGCGGGTCTAATAGCCAAAAACATTCAGTACTTC	CASSYPRLAGLIAKNIQYF
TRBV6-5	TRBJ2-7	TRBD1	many	TGTGCCAGCAGTTTGGGACAGGGGTCTGCCTACGAGCAGTACTTC	CASSLGQGSAYEQYF
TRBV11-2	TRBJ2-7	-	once	TGTGCCAGCAGCTCCGACCGGGGCCGCGGGACCTACGAGCAGTACTTC	CASSSDRGRGTYEQYF
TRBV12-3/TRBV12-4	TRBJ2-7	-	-	TGTGCCAGCAGTTTGGAGGCTTCCCCCGAGCAGTACTTC	CASSLEASPEQYF
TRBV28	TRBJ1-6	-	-	TGTGCCAGCAGACCAACAGGGCCCAATAATTCACCCCTCCACTTT	CASRPTGPNNSPLHF
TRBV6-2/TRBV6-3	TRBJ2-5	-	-	TGTGCCAGCAGTTACTCGGGATCAGGGGAAGAGACCCAGTACTTC	CASSYSGSGEETQYF
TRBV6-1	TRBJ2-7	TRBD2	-	TGTGCCAGCAGTGAAGCCCGCGGGAGGGCCTACGAGCAGTACTTC	CASSEARGRAYEQYF
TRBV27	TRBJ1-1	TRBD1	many	TGTGCCAGCATACCGGACAGGGGGCGGATTGAAGCTTTCTTT	CASIPDRGRIEAFF
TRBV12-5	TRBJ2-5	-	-	TGTGCTAGTGCCTCACAAGGGTGGAGCCAAGAGACCCAGTACTTC	CASASQGWSQETQYF
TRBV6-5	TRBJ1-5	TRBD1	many	TGTGCCAGCAGCCTAGGGCCGACAGGGCTCTATAGCAATCAGCCCCAGCATTTT	CASSLGPTGLYSNQPQHF
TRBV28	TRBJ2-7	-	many	TGTGCCAGCAGTTTAACCTCATCCCCTAGTATCTACGAGCAGTACTTC	CASSLTSSPSIYEQYF
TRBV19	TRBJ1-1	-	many	TGTGCCAGTAGTAAGAGAAACACTGAAGCTTTCTTT	CASSKRNTEAFF
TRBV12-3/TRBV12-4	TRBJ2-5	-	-	TGTGCCAGCAGTCCCCTTGGCTATGGGACCCAGTACTTC	CASSPLGYGTQYF
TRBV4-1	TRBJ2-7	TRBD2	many	TGCGCCAGCAGCCAAGATTGGAGGGAGGGGAGCGAGCAGTACTTC	CASSQDWREGSEQYF
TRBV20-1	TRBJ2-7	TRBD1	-	TGCAGTGCCCGATTAGGGGGGACAGGGAACGAGCAGTACTTC	CSARLGGTGNEQYF
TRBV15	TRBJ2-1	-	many	TGTGCCACCAGCAGACCGTCAACAGGTCACAATGAGCAGTTCTTC	CATSRPSTGHNEQFF
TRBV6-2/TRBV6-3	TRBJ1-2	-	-	TGTGCCAGCAGTTACGGGGGATGGAGCTATGGCTACACCTTC	CASSYGGWSYGYTF
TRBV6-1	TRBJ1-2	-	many	TGTGCCAGCAGTGAAGTGGGCGGCCTCTATGGCTACACCTTC	CASSEVGGLYGYTF
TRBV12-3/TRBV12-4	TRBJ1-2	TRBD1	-	TGTGCCAGCAGTACGGGACAGGATTATGGCTACACCTTC	CASSTGQDYGYTF